These 3 T cell receptor beta chains were sequenced from one sample in a study of radiotherapy plus CTLA-4 blockade in lung cancer. This table comes from immunoSEQ multiplex PCR, and its TCRdb copy is limited to in-frame clones, with some not included. Among about 120,000 clones listed, about 83% were seen once. The specimen was peripheral blood, collected from a patient treated with radiotherapy plus ipilimumab. The receptors originated from a human donor with non-small cell lung cancer who had a partial response to radiotherapy plus ipilimumab.

This clone was seen a handful of times. The chain uses TRBV7-2 and TRBJ1-2, with D possibly being TRBD1 (6 bases). Germline assignment: CDR1 SGHTA and CDR2 FQGNSA. The CDR3 is made up of 13 amino acids. The V and J ends lost 2 bases and 3 bases respectively, with 7 bases between them. The CDR3 loop is CASSLTGYYGYTF. The CDR3 region has the DNA TGTGCCAGCAGCTTAACAGGGTACTATGGCTACACCTTC. The whole variable domain, remainder taken from reference TRBV7-2 and TRBJ1-2, is GAGVSQSPSNKVTEKGKDVELRCDPISGHTALYWYRQSLGQGLEFLIYFQGNSAPDKSGLPSDRFSAERTGGSVSTLTIQRTQQEDSAVYLCASSLTGYYGYTFGSGTRLTVV.

This clone was picked up a small number of times. The CDR3 bases are TGCGCCAGCAGCTTGGAACAGTACACAGATACGCAGTATTTT. Protein: CASSLEQYTDTQYF. This chain connects TRBV5-1 to TRBJ2-3; no clear D. From germline, CDR1 is SGHRS and CDR2 YFSETQ. The CDR3 extends over 14 amino acids. The V gene lost 0 bases and the J gene lost 2 bases, with 7 bases spanning the gap.

This clone was recorded only once. J is TRBJ2-1 and V is TRBV6-6; TRBD2 matches 14 bases. The CDR3 extends over 15 amino acids. Losses at the gene ends were 6 bases for V and 8 bases for J; bases not matched to a gene: 6. Looked up from germline, CDR1 is MNHNY and CDR2 is SVGAGI (reference sequence). CDR3 residues: CASSVTSGRADEQFF. The CDR3 bases are TGTGCCAGCAGCGTGACTAGCGGGAGGGCCGATGAGCAGTTCTTC.